The next 17 T cell receptor beta chains were all read from a single sample in a study of T-cell reconstitution after alpha-beta-depleted transplantation in children. The authors prepared the TCRbeta library with unique molecular identifiers. MiXCR, run by TCRdb on the PCR reads, gives a single entry per CDR3 protein. The data show approximately 420,000 distinct CDR3 sequences, with approximately 10% seen just once and roughly 6% held by the top ten. Sequencing used PBMCs from the stem cell graft donor, obtained from the stem cell graft. The source is a human donor who donated a stem cell graft to a child with acute myeloid leukemia.

This rearrangement joins TRBV6-1 to TRBJ1-5; 11 positions agree with TRBD1. Trimming took 4 bases from V and 3 from J; bases not matched to a gene: 5. The CDR3 loop spans 16 amino acids. The germline V gene encodes CDR1 MNHNS and CDR2 SASEGT. Here the CDR3 DNA reads TGTGCCAGCAGTGGAGGACAGGGGGCTGACAATCAGCCCCAGCATTTT. Protein sequence: CASSGGQGADNQPQHF.

This clonotype was detected only a few times. The chain couples TRBV9 to TRBJ1-1; perhaps TRBD1 as D (6 bases). Trimming stripped 0 bases from V and 5 bases from J, with 14 bases between. The germline V gene has CDR1 SGDLS and CDR2 YYNGEE. This CDR3 contains 15 residues. The CDR3, as DNA: TGTGCCAGCAGCGTAGGTACGGCAGGGGTTACTGAAGCTTTCTTT. Translation: CASSVGTAGVTEAFF.

As concerns this clonotype: This may stem from a read error, because a much larger clone lies one nucleotide away. The gene calls are TRBV4-3 and TRBJ2-7, with 8 nucleotides matching TRBD2. Germline V lookup: CDR1 LGHNA, CDR2 YSLEER. This CDR3 is built from 17 residues. With 1 base clipped from V and 6 bases from J, the junction kept 14 bases outside the gene matches. The CDR3 region has the DNA TGCGCCAGCAGCCAAGGTGTGGCGGGGGGCTTCACCTGCGAGCAGTACTTC. Amino acids: CASSQGVAGGFTCEQYF.

This chain links TRBV5-5 with TRBJ2-2, with 8 nucleotides matching TRBD2. Germline CDR1 SGHKS, CDR2 YYEKEE (reference sequence). The J segment lost 17 bases and the V segment lost 1 base, leaving 7 bases of the junction unmatched. There are 12 residues in the CDR3. CDR3 nucleotide sequence: TGTGCCAGCAGCTTGCTCGGGGGGGATACCTTTTTT. Translating gives CASSLLGGDTFF.

The rearrangement uses TRBV29-1 and TRBJ2-2; D possibly corresponds to TRBD1 (5 bases). The CDR3 sequence is 12 residues long. V dropped 4 bases and J dropped 4 bases, with 7 bases sitting between them. The germline gives CDR1 SQVTM, CDR2 ANQGSEA. The CDR3, as DNA: TGCAGCGTTGCCAGGGCCACCGGGGAGCTGTTTTTT. Encoded protein: CSVARATGELFF.

The chain combines TRBV12-3 or TRBV12-4 with TRBJ2-7, with TRBD1 matching over 8 bases. The CDR3 sequence is 15 residues long. J was trimmed by 0 bases and V by 3 bases; bases with no gene match: 4. CDR3 in DNA: TGTGCCAGCAGTTTGGGGACAGGCGACTCCTACGAGCAGTACGTC. Translation: CASSLGTGDSYEQYV.

This clonotype was seen at least ten times. The chain links TRBV29-1 to TRBJ2-1; 7 bases fit TRBD1. CDR1 is SQVTM and CDR2 is ANQGSEA in the germline V gene. V shed 7 bases, J shed 3 bases, and the junction held 9 bases outside the gene matches. The CDR3 has 14 residues. CDR3 in amino acids: CSADTGVRYNEQFF. The CDR3 nucleotides are TGCAGCGCAGATACAGGGGTGCGCTACAATGAGCAGTTCTTC.

In this sample, this clonotype turned up a few times. V gene TRBV29-1 combines with J gene TRBJ1-2; 7 bases align to TRBD1. This CDR3 has 14 residues. Germline CDR1 and CDR2: SQVTM and ANQGSEA. The trim removed 5 bases at V and 3 bases at J, leaving 9 bases unmatched. In DNA form, the CDR3 reads TGCAGCGTTCAAAGGGACAGAGAGGACTATGGCTACACCTTC. It yields the protein CSVQRDREDYGYTF. The full variable domain, with the rest looked up from reference TRBV29-1 and TRBJ1-2, is SAVISQKPSRDICQRGTSLTIQCQVDSQVTMMFWYRQQPGQSLTLIATANQGSEATYESGFVIDKFPISRPNLTFSTLTVSNMSPEDSSIYLCSVQRDREDYGYTFGSGTRLTVV.

There are a few counts of this clonotype. This chain joins TRBV9 and TRBJ2-2; 7 bases align to TRBD2. Per the germline V gene, CDR1 is SGDLS and CDR2 is YYNGEE. Trimming cost V 4 bases and J 7 bases; bases outside gene matches: 7. This CDR3 has 14 amino acids. For the CDR3, the DNA is TGTGCCAGCAGCCTGACTAGCTGGGGCGGGGAGCTGTTTTTT. It translates to CASSLTSWGGELFF.

This clonotype was picked up a small number of times. The CDR3 sequence is CASSVETQPDRELFF. DNA for the CDR3: TGTGCCAGCAGCGTAGAAACTCAACCCGACCGGGAGCTGTTTTTT. The chain combines TRBV9 with TRBJ2-2; D is ambiguous. V was clipped by 0 bases and J by 9 bases, with 15 bases between them. The CDR3 contains 15 residues. Germline V gives CDR1 SGDLS, CDR2 YYNGEE.

There are many counts of this clonotype. The chain recombines TRBV20-1 with TRBJ2-5; D is undetermined. In germline, CDR1 is DFQATT, CDR2 SNEGSKA (reference sequence). V lost 3 bases and J 0 bases, leaving 17 bases between the germline ends. The CDR3 sequence is 16 residues long. CDR3 in DNA: TGCAGTGCTAGTCGCTTGGCAGACTCGTACCAAGAGACCCAGTACTTC. The encoded protein is CSASRLADSYQETQYF.

In its sample, this clonotype was seen many times. J is TRBJ2-1 and V is TRBV12-3 or TRBV12-4; D ambiguous. CDR3 size: 13 residues. V was trimmed by 2 bases and J by 7 bases, leaving 9 bases between them. CDR3 bases: TGTGCCAGCAGTTTACTCAACTATAATGAGCAGTTCTTC. This codes for CASSLLNYNEQFF.

This clonotype appeared many times. J is TRBJ1-2 and V is TRBV5-1; 11 nucleotides align to TRBD1. V was pared by 3 bases and J by 4 bases, with 8 bases of the junction left unmatched. In germline, CDR1 is SGHRS, CDR2 YFSETQ. The CDR3 length is 16 residues. The CDR3, as DNA: TGCGCCAGCAGCTCGGTGGACAGGGGGCGCGGCTATGGCTACACCTTC. It translates to CASSSVDRGRGYGYTF.

In the case of this clonotype: A much larger clone differs from this one at a single base, so this may be a read error. The chain carries TRBV7-2 and TRBJ2-1; D ambiguous. CDR1 SGHTA and CDR2 FQGNSA come from the germline V gene. The ends were cut back, 5 bases at V and 11 bases at J, with 13 bases in the middle. The CDR3 spans 12 residues. The chain's CDR3 is CASSPRVGQQFF. CDR3 coding DNA: TGTGCCAGCAGCCCTAGGGTTGGTCAGCAGTTCTTC. Together with reference TRBV7-2 and TRBJ2-1, the CDR3 gives the full variable domain: GAGVSQSPSNKVTEKGKDVELRCDPISGHTALYWYRQSLGQGLEFLIYFQGNSAPDKSGLPSDRFSAERTGGSVSTLTIQRTQQEDSAVYLCASSPRVGQQFFGPGTRLTVL.

A few counts support this clonotype. The chain links TRBV15 to TRBJ1-1; perhaps TRBD1 as D (5 bases). This CDR3 has 14 amino acids. V was trimmed by 4 bases and J by 1 base, leaving 10 bases between them. Germline CDR1 is LNHNV and CDR2 is YYDKDF (reference sequence). The CDR3 DNA reads TGTGCCACCAGCAAACTGGACAAGAACACTGAAGCTTTCTTT. Its translation is CATSKLDKNTEAFF.

The chain joins TRBV3-1 to TRBJ2-2; unclear D gene. The CDR3 covers 12 residues. Germline V CDR1 and CDR2: LGHDT, YNNKEL (reference sequence). V was trimmed by 7 bases and J by 7 bases, leaving 10 bases between them. DNA for the CDR3: TGTGCCAGCACCTCTGGGCACGGGGAGCTGTTTTTT. Translated: CASTSGHGELFF.

The chain carries TRBV6-5 and TRBJ2-3; TRBD2 matches at 14 bases. Per germline, CDR1 MNHEY and CDR2 SVGAGI. V shed 2 bases, J shed 7 bases, and the junction held 5 bases outside the gene matches. There are 16 residues in the CDR3. The CDR3 here is CASSYRGTSGSNTQYF. CDR3 nucleotides: TGTGCCAGCAGTTACCGCGGGACTAGCGGGAGTAATACGCAGTATTTT.